These 3 T cell receptor beta chains originate from one sample sequenced in a study of T cells in Graves' hyperthyroidism and ophthalmopathy. Amplification targeted TCR beta CDR3 regions from RNA transcripts. First-round RT-PCR targeting the TCR CDR3 was performed with the HTBI primer set. From the multiplex PCR reads, TCRdb called clonotypes with MiXCR, one entry per CDR3 protein. Among over 300,000 distinct CDR3 sequences listed, around 14% were seen once. Sequencing used blood. The receptors were gathered from a woman aged 60-70 years with Graves' hyperthyroidism.

The chain joins TRBV7-3 to TRBJ1-1, with a possible D match to TRBD1 (5 bases). There are 13 residues in the CDR3. The V gene's germline CDR1 is SGHTA and CDR2 FQGTGA. The V and J ends lost 5 bases and 5 bases respectively, with 12 bases between them. CDR3 nucleotides: TGTGCCAGCAGCGTCCAACGGGGGACTGAAGCTTTCTTT. This gives the protein CASSVQRGTEAFF.

Notes on this clonotype: A clone one base away is much larger, so this may be a read error. The chain has TRBV7-3 and TRBJ2-1, with 7 bases fitting TRBD2. The CDR3 length is 14 residues. V gave up 8 bases and J gave up 9 bases; unmatched junction bases: 13. Per the germline V gene, CDR1 is SGHTA and CDR2 is FQGTGA. The CDR3 loop reads CASDGGSVGREQFF. The CDR3, as DNA: TGTGCCAGCGACGGCGGGAGTGTGGGACGTGAGCAGTTCTTC.

The genes are TRBV10-3 and TRBJ1-4; D remains unclear. This CDR3 is built from 12 residues. Germline loops: CDR1 ENHRY, CDR2 SYGVKD. Trimming removed 3 bases from V and 7 bases from J, with 6 bases in between. The CDR3 protein is CAISDMGEKLFF. CDR3 coding DNA: TGTGCCATCAGTGATATGGGTGAAAAACTGTTTTTT.